This TCR beta chain was recorded in a study of a mutant IDH1 vaccine in newly diagnosed glioma. As for the study in general: Most had both radiotherapy and temozolomide beforehand; others had only one. General observations from the study: Pseudoprogression appeared independent of alterations in top peripheral clonotypes.

TCRdb keeps only in-frame clones here, not all; method: immunoSEQ multiplex PCR. The sample comprises some 64,000 clones, 80% of which are singletons, and over 4.5% rests with the top ten. The time point here: week 11, during vaccination. The content of each vaccine dose was 300 ug of mutant IDH1 20-mer peptide, and topical imiquimod accompanied it. Donors had new IDH1-mutant astrocytomas of WHO grade 3 or 4 (ATRX-lost). A word on this clone: The antigen remains unidentified.

This TCR came from a man over 45 with glioma. Sequenced material: PBMCs, taken from a glioma patient whose treatment included an IDH1 peptide vaccine.

CDR3: CASSQGEGTEAFF. CDR3 DNA sequence: TGTGCCAGCAGTCAGGGGGAGGGCACTGAAGCTTTCTTT. This chain joins TRBV2 and TRBJ1-1; 7 positions agree with TRBD1. The germline gives CDR1 SNHLY, CDR2 FYNNEI. The trim removed 5 bases at V and 4 bases at J, leaving 4 bases unmatched. This CDR3 is built from 13 residues.